The 19 T cell receptor beta chains reported below all come from one sample, sequenced in a study of cytomegalovirus exposure and HLA in healthy donors. The primer mix had 60 Vbeta and 13 Jbeta primers. The data were produced by immunoSEQ multiplex PCR, yet TCRdb's version contains in-frame clones alone and is incomplete. The repertoire holds 100,000 to 150,000 clones, with approximately 75% as singletons. Sequenced material: PBMCs. These receptors all come from a woman between 35 and 50 years old in good health and CMV-seropositive.

The rearrangement uses TRBV7-9 and TRBJ1-2, with D unresolved. CDR1 and CDR2 from the germline V gene are SEHNR and FQNEAQ (reference sequence). V lost 0 bases to trimming and J lost 8 bases, with 19 bases between them. The CDR3 covers 16 residues. CDR3 in DNA: TGTGCCAGCAGCTTAGCGCGCTGGATACCTACGGGGGGCTACACCTTC. The encoded protein is CASSLARWIPTGGYTF.

CDR3 amino acids: CASSFTGTGIRNTIYF. As DNA, the CDR3 is TGTGCCAGCAGTTTCACCGGGACAGGGATACGAAACACCATATATTTT. The chain has TRBV6-4 and TRBJ1-3; 9 bases match TRBD1. V shed 5 bases and J 5 bases; nucleotides not matched to a gene: 10. The CDR3 has 16 residues. Germline V lookup: CDR1 MRHNA, CDR2 SNTAGT.

The chain is built from TRBV30 and TRBJ1-2, with 9 bases aligning to TRBD1. Germline CDR1 is GTSNPN and CDR2 is SVGIG (reference sequence). CDR3 size: 16 residues. V dropped 3 bases and J dropped 1; count of bases not matched to a gene: 9. CDR3 region: CAWRRTGASLNYGYTF. CDR3 DNA: TGTGCCTGGAGAAGGACAGGGGCCTCTCTTAACTATGGCTACACCTTC.

This clone was seen only a few times. This chain uses TRBV5-4 with TRBJ2-7, with D possibly being TRBD2 (6 bases). Germline V gives CDR1 SGHNT, CDR2 YYREEE (reference sequence). CDR3 length equals 14 residues. Trimming shortened V by 0 bases and J by 0 bases, and 7 bases separated the two germline ends. Here the CDR3 reads CASSLATSSYEQYF. The CDR3 bases are TGTGCCAGCAGCTTGGCGACTAGCTCCTACGAGCAGTACTTC.

This chain connects TRBV10-3 to TRBJ2-2; unclear D gene. The germline V and J ends were trimmed by 0 bases and 7 bases, with 15 bases remaining between them. The CDR3 runs to 16 residues. CDR1 and CDR2 from the germline V gene are ENHRY and SYGVKD. CDR3: CAISESSIKVLGELFF. In DNA, the CDR3 is TGTGCCATCAGTGAGTCGAGTATTAAAGTTCTCGGGGAGCTGTTTTTT.

The V gene is TRBV18, the J gene TRBJ1-4; 9 positions agree with TRBD1. Per the germline V gene, CDR1 is KGHSH and CDR2 is LQKENI. The J segment lost 2 bases and the V segment lost 2 bases, leaving 0 bases of the junction unmatched. CDR3 length: 15 residues. CDR3 coding DNA: TGTGCCAGCTCACCAGGGACAGGGACTAATGAAAAACTGTTTTTT. This codes for CASSPGTGTNEKLFF. Supplemented by reference TRBV18 and TRBJ1-4, the full variable domain reads NAGVMQNPRHLVRRRGQEARLRCSPMKGHSHVYWYRQLPEEGLKFMVYLQKENIIDESGMPKERFSAEFPKEGPSILRIQQVVRGDSAAYFCASSPGTGTNEKLFFGSGTQLSVL.

This chain joins TRBV29-1 and TRBJ2-4, with unresolved D. The V and J ends lost 4 bases and 0 bases respectively, with 10 bases between them. This CDR3 spans 14 amino acids. Germline assignment: CDR1 SQVTM and CDR2 ANQGSEA. CDR3 DNA sequence: TGCAGCGTTGGCCACAGATTAGCCAAAAACATTCAGTACTTC. As protein: CSVGHRLAKNIQYF.

The count of this clone is one. The chain couples TRBV6-5 to TRBJ2-5; 12 nucleotides line up with TRBD2. Per germline, CDR1 MNHEY and CDR2 SVGAGI. V shed 5 bases, J shed 0 bases, and the junction held 1 base outside the gene matches. There are 15 residues in the CDR3. The CDR3 loop reads CASSRLAGDQETQYF. As DNA, the CDR3 is TGTGCCAGCAGTCGACTAGCGGGGGACCAAGAGACCCAGTACTTC.

The V and J genes are TRBV16 and TRBJ1-1; 8 nucleotides line up with TRBD1. Germline V lookup: CDR1 KGHSY, CDR2 FQNENV. The length of the CDR3 is 18 residues. The junction had 11 bases not matched to a gene; V was cut back by 0 bases and J by 2 bases. The DNA for the CDR3 is TGTGCCAGCAGCCAATCGAATGGACAGGGACCACTTAACACTGAAGCTTTCTTT. Translation: CASSQSNGQGPLNTEAFF.

This clone was picked up a small number of times. V and J are TRBV7-3 and TRBJ2-1; D unclear. Germline V gene lookup returns CDR1 SGHTA and CDR2 FQGTGA. CDR3 length equals 13 residues. Deletions cut 6 bases from V and 1 base from J, with 7 bases between. As DNA, the CDR3 is TGTGCCAGCAGTCCACAGTCCTACAATGAGCAGTTCTTC. This gives the protein CASSPQSYNEQFF.

The chain uses TRBV5-4 and TRBJ2-7; 8 bases are shared with TRBD2. Per germline, CDR1 SGHNT and CDR2 YYREEE (reference sequence). V lost 2 bases to trimming and J lost 2 bases; unmatched junction nucleotides: 6. This CDR3 is 15 amino acids long. The chain's CDR3 is CASSLKRERTYEQYF. The CDR3 region has the DNA TGTGCCAGCAGCTTAAAGCGGGAGCGGACCTACGAGCAGTACTTC.

The rearrangement uses TRBV5-1 and TRBJ1-2, with 10 bases fitting TRBD1. Germline V lookup: CDR1 SGHRS, CDR2 YFSETQ. Trimming at V came to 0 bases and at J to 7 bases, leaving 9 bases not matched to a gene. This CDR3 contains 16 residues. The CDR3 region is CASSLADRGLQVGYTF. The CDR3 DNA reads TGCGCCAGCAGCTTGGCAGACAGGGGGCTTCAAGTTGGCTACACCTTC.

The chain is built from TRBV14 and TRBJ1-1, with D unclear. The CDR3 consists of 15 residues. CDR1 SGHDN and CDR2 FVKESK come from the germline V gene. V dropped 3 bases and J dropped 4 bases, with 15 bases sitting between them. CDR3 protein: CASSHRLTRSTEAFF. The CDR3 DNA reads as TGTGCCAGCAGCCATAGACTAACCCGAAGCACTGAAGCTTTCTTT.

This chain uses TRBV9 with TRBJ2-3; D is perhaps TRBD2 (5 bases). The CDR3 spans 15 residues. In germline, CDR1 is SGDLS, CDR2 YYNGEE. V shed 0 bases and J shed 2 bases, with 10 bases lying between them. This chain's CDR3 is CASSVDSGDTDTQYF. CDR3 bases: TGTGCCAGCAGCGTAGACAGCGGTGACACAGATACGCAGTATTTT.

This chain connects TRBV4-2 to TRBJ2-5, with TRBD2 as a possible D gene (5 bases). Germline V CDR1 and CDR2: LGHNA, YNFKEQ. The CDR3 sequence is 11 residues long. V was shortened by 5 bases and J by 11 bases, with 12 bases between the two germline ends. The CDR3 spells CASSLSGEQYF. The CDR3 DNA reads as TGTGCCAGCAGCTTGAGCGGAGAGCAGTACTTC.

The chain has TRBV6-5 and TRBJ2-1, with 8 bases aligning to TRBD1. The junction had 2 bases not matched to a gene; V was cut back by 2 bases and J by 2 bases. Germline CDR1 is MNHEY and CDR2 is SVGAGI. The CDR3 covers 15 residues. This CDR3 is CASSYATGAYNEQFF. CDR3 nucleotides: TGTGCCAGCAGTTACGCGACAGGGGCCTACAATGAGCAGTTCTTC.

This chain links TRBV5-6 with TRBJ2-1, with D possibly matching TRBD2 (6 bases). CDR1 and CDR2 (germline): SGHDT, YYEEEE. The CDR3 consists of 16 residues. The V and J ends lost 2 bases and 8 bases respectively, with 20 bases between them. The CDR3 DNA follows: TGTGCCAGCAGCTTATTAGCGGCCCTGCTCGGGGATGAGCAGTTCTTC. Its protein is CASSLLAALLGDEQFF. The whole variable domain, filled in from reference TRBV5-6 and TRBJ2-1, reads DAGVTQSPTHLIKTRGQQVTLRCSPKSGHDTVSWYQQALGQGPQFIFQYYEEEERQRGNFPDRFSGHQFPNYSSELNVNALLLGDSALYLCASSLLAALLGDEQFFGPGTRLTVL.

This clone was counted a few times. This chain's CDR3 is CASSPPSRPGTEAFF. The CDR3 bases are TGTGCCAGCTCACCACCTTCTAGGCCCGGCACTGAAGCTTTCTTT. The chain is built from TRBV18 and TRBJ1-1; the D is unclear. Trimming left V 0 bases short and J 4 bases short, with 12 bases between. The CDR3 covers 15 residues. CDR1 KGHSH and CDR2 LQKENI come from the germline V gene.

For this clone: A much bigger clone sits one base away, suggesting this may be a read error. Additional DNA sequences in this sample encode the identical CDR3. The chain has TRBV7-2 and TRBJ2-3; the D is unclear. CDR1 is SGHTA, CDR2 FQGNSA, per germline. V was trimmed by 5 bases and J by 0 bases, leaving 3 bases between them. This CDR3 has 12 amino acids. For the CDR3, the DNA is TGTGCCAGCAGCCCTAGCACAGATACGCAGTATTTT. Translating gives CASSPSTDTQYF. Complete variable domain (other parts from reference TRBV7-2 and TRBJ2-3): GAGVSQSPSNKVTEKGKDVELRCDPISGHTALYWYRQSLGQGLEFLIYFQGNSAPDKSGLPSDRFSAERTGGSVSTLTIQRTQQEDSAVYLCASSPSTDTQYFGPGTRLTVL.